The 24 T cell receptor beta chains listed next were all sequenced from one sample in a study of blood T cell repertoires in COVID-19. Clones were read by immunoSEQ multiplex PCR, and TCRdb kept only the in-frame ones, dropping some. This table has 180,000 or so clones, more than 85% appearing once. The sample taken for sequencing was peripheral blood. The receptors stem from a man between 18 and 35 years old with acute or convalescent COVID-19.

This chain joins TRBV11-2 and TRBJ1-2; 7 positions agree with TRBD1. Germline V gives CDR1 SGHAT, CDR2 FQNNGV. The CDR3 has 17 amino acids. Trimming at V came to 3 bases and at J to 0 bases, leaving 10 bases not matched to a gene. CDR3 protein: CASSFGIVGQANYGYTF. Here the CDR3 DNA reads TGTGCCAGCAGCTTCGGTATTGTAGGACAGGCTAACTATGGCTACACCTTC.

This clone was seen a handful of times. The chain uses TRBV12-5 and TRBJ2-5; D possibly corresponds to TRBD2 (6 bases). V gave up 0 bases and J gave up 5 bases, with 22 bases separating them. The germline gives CDR1 LGHNT, CDR2 FRNRAP. The CDR3 length is 18 residues. CDR3 in amino acids: CASGLVQDGEVRTETQYF. Here the CDR3 DNA reads TGTGCTAGTGGTTTGGTACAGGATGGGGAGGTACGAACGGAGACCCAGTACTTC.

The count of this clone is one. The V call is TRBV12-5, the J call TRBJ2-1; 8 bases are a match to TRBD1. V gave up 9 bases and J gave up 1 base; unmatched junction bases: 2. CDR3 length equals 13 residues. Germline V gene data show CDR1 as LGHNT and CDR2 as FRNRAP. The CDR3 DNA reads as TGTGCTAGCGACAGGGGATCCTACAATGAGCAGTTCTTC. Protein: CASDRGSYNEQFF.

The chain uses TRBV7-9 and TRBJ2-1, with 7 nucleotides matching TRBD2. V gave up 5 bases and J gave up 0 bases; unmatched junction bases: 10. The CDR3 runs 17 residues. Per the germline V gene, CDR1 is SEHNR and CDR2 is FQNEAQ (reference sequence). The CDR3 bases are TGTGCCAGCAGCCCCAGAAAGCGGGGTAGCTCCTACAATGAGCAGTTCTTC. Translating gives CASSPRKRGSSYNEQFF.

This chain connects TRBV6-5 to TRBJ2-1; 8 nucleotides line up with TRBD1. CDR1 is MNHEY and CDR2 is SVGAGI in the germline V gene. J gave up 4 bases and V 1 base, and 6 bases lay outside the gene matches. The CDR3 has 16 amino acids. CDR3 sequence reads: CASSYLGQGRYNEQFF. The CDR3 DNA sequence: TGTGCCAGCAGTTACTTAGGACAGGGTCGGTACAATGAGCAGTTCTTC.

The chain couples TRBV24-1 to TRBJ2-1, with TRBD1 identical over 7 bases. CDR3 length equals 18 residues. Germline loops: CDR1 KGHDR, CDR2 SFDVKD. With 3 bases clipped from V and 0 bases from J, the junction kept 10 bases outside the gene matches. The CDR3 DNA sequence: TGTGCCACCAGTGATGCCACTTCGGACAGGCGCTCCTACAATGAGCAGTTCTTC. Translated, it gives CATSDATSDRRSYNEQFF.

This clone was found once. The chain couples TRBV19 to TRBJ1-2, with D perhaps matching TRBD1 (6 bases). V was clipped by 10 bases and J by 3 bases, with 15 bases between them. This CDR3 comprises 13 residues. CDR1 LNHDA and CDR2 SQIVND come from the germline V gene (reference sequence). The CDR3 loop is CAIPGQGDYGYTF. CDR3 DNA sequence: TGTGCCATTCCGGGACAAGGAGACTATGGCTACACCTTC.

The chain has TRBV2 and TRBJ2-7; D gene uncertain. The germline V and J ends were trimmed by 1 base and 3 bases, with 7 bases remaining between them. Germline loops: CDR1 SNHLY, CDR2 FYNNEI. The CDR3 has 13 residues. The CDR3 loop is CASSEGLYYEQYV. The CDR3 DNA follows: TGTGCCAGCAGTGAAGGCCTCTACTACGAGCAGTACGTC.

The chain has TRBV5-4 and TRBJ2-1; 10 nucleotides agree with TRBD1. Germline V CDR1 and CDR2: SGHNT, YYREEE (reference sequence). V gave up 4 bases and J gave up 6 bases; unmatched junction bases: 7. The CDR3 extends over 15 amino acids. This CDR3 is CASSPRQGAGNEQFF. The CDR3 bases are TGTGCCAGCAGCCCTCGACAGGGGGCAGGCAATGAGCAGTTCTTC.

The V and J genes are TRBV6-5 and TRBJ1-4; TRBD1 aligns across 9 bases. V was pared by 9 bases and J by 8 bases, with 7 bases of the junction left unmatched. Looked up from germline, CDR1 is MNHEY and CDR2 is SVGAGI. The CDR3 loop spans 13 amino acids. The chain's CDR3 is CARGWTGDEKLFF. CDR3 in DNA: TGTGCCAGGGGTTGGACAGGGGACGAAAAACTGTTTTTT.

V and J are TRBV7-3 and TRBJ1-5; a possible D gene is TRBD1 (6 bases). The V end lost 1 base, the J end lost 7 bases, and 14 bases lay between the germline ends. The V gene's germline CDR1 is SGHTA and CDR2 FQGTGA. This CDR3 is 15 amino acids long. The chain's CDR3 is CASSLMGGGRQPQHF. As DNA, the CDR3 is TGTGCCAGCAGCTTAATGGGAGGGGGACGCCAGCCCCAGCATTTT.

This clone was seen once. CDR3 amino acids: CASSLDFRTGSYEQYF. The CDR3 nucleotides are TGTGCCAGCAGCTTAGATTTTAGAACAGGTTCCTACGAGCAGTACTTC. The rearrangement uses TRBV7-6 and TRBJ2-7; weak D call: TRBD1 (5 bases). V dropped 1 base and J dropped 1 base, with 14 bases sitting between them. The CDR3 runs 16 residues. Looked up from germline, CDR1 is SGHVS and CDR2 is FNYEAQ.

This rearrangement joins TRBV7-8 to TRBJ2-7; tentatively, D is TRBD1 (6 bases). Trimming took off 4 bases at V and 7 bases at J, with 14 bases between the two ends. The CDR3 spans 13 residues. Germline CDR1 is SGHVS and CDR2 is FQNEAQ. In DNA, the CDR3 is TGTGCCAGCAGCTCCTCCCCGAGGGGGGAGCAGTACTTC. Translating gives CASSSSPRGEQYF. Drawing the rest from reference TRBV7-8 and TRBJ2-7, the complete variable domain is GAGVSQSPRYKVAKRGQDVALRCDPISGHVSLFWYQQALGQGPEFLTYFQNEAQLDKSGLPSDRFFAERPEGSVSTLKIQRTQQEDSAVYLCASSSSPRGEQYFGPGTRLTVT.

V usage is TRBV6-5 and J usage is TRBJ1-5, with D possibly TRBD1 on 6 matching bases. The germline gives CDR1 MNHEY, CDR2 SVGAGI. This CDR3 comprises 13 residues. With 5 bases removed from V and 4 bases from J, the gap between germline ends came to 9 bases. The CDR3 DNA is TGTGCCAGCAGTAGGACAGATAATCAGCCCCAGCATTTT. Its protein is CASSRTDNQPQHF.

The chain recombines TRBV10-3 with TRBJ1-1, with 10 bases identical to TRBD1. CDR3 size: 14 residues. Germline assignment: CDR1 ENHRY and CDR2 SYGVKD. V lost 10 bases to trimming and J lost 4 bases; unmatched junction nucleotides: 9. CDR3 region: CASHPDRGSTEAFF. CDR3 coding DNA: TGTGCCAGTCATCCGGACAGGGGGAGCACTGAAGCTTTCTTT.

The CDR3 sequence is CASSIFQGAVDGYTF. The CDR3 DNA sequence: TGTGCCAGTAGTATATTCCAGGGGGCTGTCGATGGCTACACCTTC. The J gene is TRBJ1-2, the V gene TRBV19, with 8 bases fitting TRBD1. The CDR3 length is 15 residues. V was clipped by 2 bases and J by 6 bases; unmatched bases: 8. CDR1 LNHDA and CDR2 SQIVND come from the germline V gene (reference sequence). Full variable domain (outside the CDR3, taken from reference TRBV19 and TRBJ1-2): DGGITQSPKYLFRKEGQNVTLSCEQNLNHDAMYWYRQDPGQGLRLIYYSQIVNDFQKGDIAEGYSVSREKKESFPLTVTSAQKNPTAFYLCASSIFQGAVDGYTFGSGTRLTVV.

The chain combines TRBV18 with TRBJ1-1; 7 positions agree with TRBD1. The junction had 8 bases not matched to a gene; V was cut back by 6 bases and J by 1 base. From germline, CDR1 is KGHSH and CDR2 LQKENI. The CDR3 sequence is 15 residues long. CDR3 sequence: CASSPRGQKNTEAFF. The DNA for the CDR3 is TGTGCCAGCTCCCCTAGGGGACAGAAGAACACTGAAGCTTTCTTT.

The rearrangement links TRBV28 to TRBJ1-1; D gene uncertain. Germline values: CDR1 MDHEN, CDR2 SYDVKM. The germline V and J ends were trimmed by 2 bases and 2 bases, with 3 bases remaining between them. The length of the CDR3 is 12 residues. As DNA, the CDR3 is TGTGCCAGCAGTTTACCTAACACTGAAGCTTTCTTT. Translated, it gives CASSLPNTEAFF.

This chain uses TRBV7-8 with TRBJ2-1; D is unresolved. This CDR3 has 15 residues. Germline loops: CDR1 SGHVS, CDR2 FQNEAQ. V was shortened by 2 bases and J by 3 bases, with 11 bases between the two germline ends. Here the CDR3 reads CASSLTGQVYNEQFF. The CDR3 coding sequence is TGTGCCAGCAGCTTAACCGGTCAGGTCTACAATGAGCAGTTCTTC. Using reference TRBV7-8 and TRBJ2-1 for the parts outside the CDR3, the full variable domain is GAGVSQSPRYKVAKRGQDVALRCDPISGHVSLFWYQQALGQGPEFLTYFQNEAQLDKSGLPSDRFFAERPEGSVSTLKIQRTQQEDSAVYLCASSLTGQVYNEQFFGPGTRLTVL.

The chain links TRBV6-1 to TRBJ1-1; tentatively, D is TRBD1 (6 bases). CDR1 and CDR2 (germline): MNHNS, SASEGT. The CDR3 is 16 amino acids. Trimming shortened V by 1 base and J by 1 base, and 13 bases separated the two germline ends. For the CDR3, the DNA is TGTGCCAGCAGTGAAGGGAACAGGGAAACGAACACTGAAGCTTTCTTT. Translating gives CASSEGNRETNTEAFF.

The genes are TRBV15 and TRBJ1-5; 7 nucleotides align to TRBD1. Germline CDR1 is LNHNV and CDR2 is YYDKDF (reference sequence). After removal of 5 bases from V and 3 bases from J, the junction contained 13 bases not matched to a gene. This CDR3 has 17 residues. The CDR3 region is CATSLRTGTETNQPQHF. As DNA, the CDR3 is TGTGCCACCAGCTTAAGGACCGGGACAGAGACCAATCAGCCCCAGCATTTT.

The chain joins TRBV18 to TRBJ1-2; 8 bases are shared with TRBD1. The CDR3 is 14 amino acids. Germline V CDR1 and CDR2: KGHSH, LQKENI. The V segment lost 8 bases and the J segment 7 bases; nucleotides outside the gene matches: 12. The CDR3 spells CASAQTDRAVGYTF. In DNA, the CDR3 is TGTGCCAGCGCGCAGACGGACAGGGCAGTTGGCTACACCTTC.

The CDR3 DNA is TGTGCCAGCAGCGTAATGGCGGCTGTACCTGGAAACACCATATATTTT. Its protein is CASSVMAAVPGNTIYF. The J gene is TRBJ1-3, the V gene TRBV7-9, with D hard to call. Germline CDR1 is SEHNR and CDR2 is FQNEAQ (reference sequence). The V gene lost 5 bases and the J gene lost 2 bases, with 16 bases spanning the gap. The CDR3 consists of 16 residues.

The V gene is TRBV7-9, the J gene TRBJ1-6; D possibly corresponds to TRBD1 (6 bases). Germline CDR1 reads SEHNR; CDR2 reads FQNEAQ (reference sequence). Deletions cut 3 bases from V and 10 bases from J, with 19 bases between. CDR3 length: 16 residues. The CDR3 is CASSFGPWAGESPLHF. The CDR3 DNA reads as TGTGCCAGCAGCTTCGGGCCGTGGGCAGGGGAATCACCCCTCCACTTT.